This entry concerns a single T cell receptor beta chain. Its antigen is undetermined. This specimen comes from a study of blood T cells in healthy people across ages. Notes on the study in general: It was found that TCR beta diversity correlated strongly with the percentage of naive T cells. Among T cells, TCR beta diversity per million cells dropped roughly linearly as age rose.

A second PCR, run for about 7 to 11 cycles, used a sample-barcoded 5' primer plus a J-beta primer mix. From the 5' RACE reads, TCRdb called clonotypes with MiXCR, one entry per CDR3 protein. The data contain 270,000 or so distinct CDR3 sequences, roughly 26% of them singletons. Unmatched junction bases numbered 11, after V lost 4 bases and J lost 13 bases. Germline V gene data show CDR1 as LGHDT and CDR2 as YNNKEL (reference sequence). CDR3 length equals 14 residues. The people who gave samples were healthy Caucasians from Russia, aged about 6 to 95. The sequenced sample consisted of blood. This receptor was obtained from a woman in her 70s in good health. This chain links TRBV3-1 with TRBJ1-2; 11 bases agree with TRBD1. Here the CDR3 DNA reads TGTGCCAGCAGCCCCTTGGGACAGGGGGACGCTGCCACCTTC. Encoded protein: CASSPLGQGDAATF.